What follows are 23 T cell receptor beta chains derived from one specimen sequenced in a study of T cells in localized non-small cell lung cancer. TCRdb's copy holds only in-frame clones and misses some; the assay was immunoSEQ multiplex PCR. The table lists around 54,000 clones, 70% to 90% of them singletons. Sequences were derived from peripheral blood, sampled before any cancer treatment. These receptors were taken from a male donor at least 60 years old with stage III squamous cell lung carcinoma.

This sequence joins TRBV7-2 and TRBJ1-1, with a tentative D call TRBD1 (6 bases). Germline V lookup: CDR1 SGHTA, CDR2 FQGNSA. The CDR3 runs to 14 residues. The V end was cut by 5 bases, the J end by 4 bases, with 14 bases between. CDR3 nucleotides: TGTGCCAGCAGCAAAACAGGGAGGGCCACTGAAGCTTTCTTT. Residues: CASSKTGRATEAFF.

This clone was recorded once. The chain is built from TRBV18 and TRBJ1-4; D ambiguous. V lost 0 bases to trimming and J lost 5 bases, with 10 bases between them. This CDR3 spans 15 amino acids. CDR1 and CDR2 (germline): KGHSH, LQKENI. The CDR3 protein is CASSPPSTRNEKLFF. Written as DNA, the CDR3 is TGTGCCAGCTCACCACCCTCGACCAGGAATGAAAAACTGTTTTTT.

The chain uses TRBV29-1 and TRBJ2-6, with 8 nucleotides matching TRBD2. Germline V gene lookup returns CDR1 SQVTM and CDR2 ANQGSEA. V lost 6 bases and J lost 0; bases outside the gene matches: 4. The CDR3 sequence is 15 residues long. The CDR3 sequence is CSVNSGGSGANVLTF. The CDR3, as DNA: TGCAGCGTGAACAGCGGGGGCTCTGGGGCCAACGTCCTGACTTTC.

The chain combines TRBV27 with TRBJ2-1; D is possibly TRBD1 (6 bases). This CDR3 is 14 amino acids long. V lost 5 bases and J lost 7, with 15 bases in between. The germline V gene has CDR1 MNHEY and CDR2 SMNVEV (reference sequence). The CDR3 DNA sequence: TGTGCCAGCAGTCTCCAGGGGCAGGGAAATGAGCAGTTCTTC. Translation gives CASSLQGQGNEQFF.

The CDR3 protein is CASSHNLPRTGSDTIYF. CDR3 sequence (DNA): TGCGCCAGCAGCCACAACCTACCGCGGACAGGGAGTGACACCATATATTTT. The chain employs TRBV4-3 and TRBJ1-3; TRBD1 agrees at 8 bases. J was trimmed by 8 bases and V by 3 bases; bases with no gene match: 15. The CDR3 extends over 17 amino acids. The V gene's germline CDR1 is LGHNA and CDR2 YSLEER.

A single count supports this clone. The chain carries TRBV6-4 and TRBJ2-3, with 14 bases matching TRBD2. The CDR3 extends over 16 amino acids. Germline V gives CDR1 MRHNA, CDR2 SNTAGT. The V segment lost 3 bases and the J segment 3 bases; nucleotides outside the gene matches: 2. CDR3 DNA sequence: TGTGCCAGCAGTGAAGGGACTAGCGGGGGAACAGATACGCAGTATTTT. It translates to CASSEGTSGGTDTQYF.

V gene TRBV4-3 combines with J gene TRBJ2-7; 9 positions match TRBD1. This CDR3 comprises 15 residues. Germline V gene lookup returns CDR1 LGHNA and CDR2 YSLEER. J lost 5 bases, V lost 0 bases, and 5 bases had no gene match. The chain's CDR3 is CASSQDQGQGDEQYF. The CDR3 nucleotides are TGCGCCAGCAGCCAAGATCAGGGACAGGGCGACGAGCAGTACTTC.

The V and J genes are TRBV5-4 and TRBJ2-1, with D unclear. The CDR3 has 14 residues. CDR1 is SGHNT and CDR2 is YYREEE in the germline V gene (reference sequence). V shed 6 bases and J shed 0 bases, with 10 bases lying between them. CDR3 in amino acids: CASNGFSSYNEQFF. Written as DNA, the CDR3 is TGTGCCAGCAACGGATTTAGCTCCTACAATGAGCAGTTCTTC.

This chain uses TRBV7-6 with TRBJ1-5; 7 bases line up with TRBD1. CDR3 size: 15 residues. With 6 bases clipped from V and 5 bases from J, the junction kept 10 bases outside the gene matches. Germline CDR1 is SGHVS and CDR2 is FNYEAQ. CDR3 sequence (DNA): TGTGCCAGCAGTCCCCTAACAGGGGCCCATCAGCCCCAGCATTTT. The encoded protein is CASSPLTGAHQPQHF.

This rearrangement joins TRBV5-5 to TRBJ2-7; 8 bases fit TRBD2. The CDR3 loop spans 15 amino acids. The germline V gene has CDR1 SGHKS and CDR2 YYEKEE (reference sequence). Trimming at V came to 4 bases and at J to 0 bases, leaving 6 bases not matched to a gene. The DNA of the CDR3 is TGTGCCAGCAGCCCCGCGGGACTAGTCTCCTACGAGCAGTACTTC. It codes for CASSPAGLVSYEQYF.

The rearrangement uses TRBV11-2 and TRBJ2-7, with TRBD1 identical over 7 bases. The V gene's germline CDR1 is SGHAT and CDR2 FQNNGV. Trimming cost V 5 bases and J 3 bases; bases outside gene matches: 4. The CDR3 covers 13 residues. In DNA form, the CDR3 reads TGTGCCAGCAGCCCGTGGACAGGCTACGAGCAGTACTTC. This translates into CASSPWTGYEQYF.

This clone was counted a few times. J is TRBJ1-1 and V is TRBV30, with 7 bases matching TRBD1. Germline assignment: CDR1 GTSNPN and CDR2 SVGIG (reference sequence). The CDR3 is 11 residues long. Trimming at V came to 4 bases and at J to 7 bases, leaving 3 bases not matched to a gene. CDR3 nucleotide sequence: TGTGCCTGGAACAGGGGTTTTGAAGCTTTCTTT. This codes for CAWNRGFEAFF.

The gene calls are TRBV30 and TRBJ1-1, with TRBD1 as a possible D gene (5 bases). The CDR3 has 14 residues. Germline CDR1 is GTSNPN and CDR2 is SVGIG (reference sequence). The V end was cut by 3 bases, the J end by 8 bases, with 19 bases between. The CDR3 DNA reads as TGTGCCTGGAGGGGGACTACCTTCTCAGGGGAAGCTTTCTTT. It translates to CAWRGTTFSGEAFF.

The V gene is TRBV28, the J gene TRBJ2-1; D remains ambiguous. This CDR3 has 13 amino acids. Trimming pared 5 bases from V and 1 base from J, leaving 6 bases between. The germline CDR1 and CDR2 sequences are MDHEN and SYDVKM. The CDR3 loop reads CASSTDSYNEQFF. The CDR3 bases are TGTGCCAGCAGTACGGATTCCTACAATGAGCAGTTCTTC.

The rearrangement uses TRBV18 and TRBJ1-2, with a weak D call TRBD1 (6 bases). Germline values: CDR1 KGHSH, CDR2 LQKENI. The CDR3 runs to 15 residues. Trimming pared 3 bases from V and 7 bases from J, leaving 18 bases between. The CDR3 loop is CASSPGRGGTFGYTF. The DNA of the CDR3 is TGTGCCAGCTCACCGGGCAGGGGAGGAACGTTTGGCTACACCTTC.

The rearrangement uses TRBV7-3 and TRBJ2-7; a weak D match, TRBD2 (6 bases). Deletions cut 3 bases from V and 6 bases from J, with 15 bases between. Germline V CDR1 and CDR2: SGHTA, FQGTGA. The length of the CDR3 is 14 residues. CDR3 DNA sequence: TGTGCCAGCAGCTTCTCGGGGACTTCATCCGAGCAGTACTTC. It translates to CASSFSGTSSEQYF.

The chain combines TRBV6-4 with TRBJ2-5; no firm D call. The CDR3 extends over 13 amino acids. Trimming pared 4 bases from V and 3 bases from J, leaving 9 bases between. Germline-derived CDR1 and CDR2 are MRHNA and SNTAGT. As DNA, the CDR3 is TGTGCCAGCAGTGCAGGAACTAAAGAGACCCAGTACTTC. Encoded protein: CASSAGTKETQYF.

The V call is TRBV18, the J call TRBJ2-5; TRBD2 is a possible D gene (5 bases). This CDR3 has 15 residues. V lost 0 bases and J lost 5, with 13 bases in between. Germline values: CDR1 KGHSH, CDR2 LQKENI. CDR3 loop: CASSPPNLGEETQYF. The CDR3 DNA sequence: TGTGCCAGCTCACCACCGAACCTCGGGGAGGAGACCCAGTACTTC.

The J gene is TRBJ2-2, the V gene TRBV7-9, with 7 bases fitting TRBD2. V lost 5 bases and J lost 7; bases outside the gene matches: 10. This CDR3 comprises 15 residues. The germline gives CDR1 SEHNR, CDR2 FQNEAQ (reference sequence). This chain's CDR3 is CASSLSGLVSGELFF. In DNA form, the CDR3 reads TGTGCCAGCAGCCTCTCAGGACTAGTCAGCGGGGAGCTGTTTTTT.

CDR3 loop: CASSGGTTLGQPQHF. In DNA form, the CDR3 reads TGTGCCAGCAGCGGGGGGACAACCCTGGGTCAGCCCCAGCATTTT. The chain couples TRBV5-5 to TRBJ1-5; tentatively, D is TRBD1 (6 bases). CDR1 SGHKS and CDR2 YYEKEE come from the germline V gene (reference sequence). CDR3 length equals 15 residues. Trimming left V 4 bases short and J 6 bases short, with 17 bases between. Full variable domain (outside the CDR3, taken from reference TRBV5-5 and TRBJ1-5): DAGVTQSPTHLIKTRGQQVTLRCSPISGHKSVSWYQQVLGQGPQFIFQYYEKEERGRGNFPDRFSARQFPNYSSELNVNALLLGDSALYLCASSGGTTLGQPQHFGDGTRLSIL.

As for this clone: One end of the junction is discordant with germline, which a read error may explain. The gene calls are TRBV12-5 and TRBJ2-2; TRBD1 matches 9 bases. Germline V CDR1 and CDR2: LGHNT, FRNRAP. The CDR3 extends over 15 amino acids. The CDR3 DNA is TGTGCTAGTGTAGAGACAGGGGGGAACCCCGGGGAGCTGTTTTTT. Protein product: CASVETGGNPGELFF.

The rearrangement joins TRBV4-2 to TRBJ2-1, with D perhaps TRBD2 (7 bases). CDR1 is LGHNA and CDR2 is YNFKEQ in the germline V gene. Trimming took off 0 bases at V and 9 bases at J, with 18 bases between the two ends. This CDR3 is 16 amino acids long. The CDR3 sequence: CASSQDRQGLGGEQFF. Written as DNA, the CDR3 is TGTGCCAGCAGCCAAGATCGACAAGGACTAGGGGGTGAGCAGTTCTTC.

The chain carries TRBV5-1 and TRBJ1-2; no clear D. The CDR3 totals 13 residues. The germline V and J ends were trimmed by 0 bases and 3 bases, with 6 bases remaining between them. CDR1 is SGHRS, CDR2 YFSETQ, per germline. CDR3 bases: TGCGCCAGCAGCTTGGGTGCAGACTATGGCTACACCTTC. Translating it yields CASSLGADYGYTF.